This T cell receptor (beta chain) was documented in a study of blood T cells in healthy people across ages. The wider study: Per two T cells, template switching captured roughly one barcoded beta molecule.

Germline-derived CDR1 and CDR2 are SGDLS and YYNGEE. There are 14 residues in the CDR3. Trimming took off 3 bases at V and 4 bases at J, with 11 bases between the two ends. Russia was home to the donors, healthy Caucasian individuals aged roughly 6 to 90. Ten milliliters of peripheral blood were drawn from each donor. A second PCR of 7 to 11 cycles used a sample-barcoded 5' primer and a J-beta primer mix. With 12 random nucleotides, a template-switch adaptor tagged each individual cDNA molecule. TCRdb re-derived calls from the 5' RACE reads in MiXCR, one entry per CDR3 protein. The sample has 800,000 to 900,000 distinct CDR3 sequences; around two thirds are singletons.

Sample: blood. The chain carries TRBV9 and TRBJ1-5, with D maybe TRBD1 (6 bases). The receptor was derived from a man younger than 40 in good health. The CDR3 sequence is CASSGTQGNQPQHF. For the CDR3, the DNA is TGTGCCAGCAGCGGGACTCAGGGGAATCAGCCCCAGCATTTT.